The source of this T cell receptor beta chain is a study of cytomegalovirus exposure and HLA in healthy donors. The primer mix had 60 Vbeta and 13 Jbeta primers. Only in-frame clones appear in the TCRdb table, and some are missing; sequencing was by immunoSEQ multiplex PCR. This table holds roughly 140,000 clones, about three fifths found once. This clone has a handful of counts. The ends were cut back, 1 base at V and 3 bases at J, with 6 bases in the middle. Germline assignment: CDR1 SGHNT and CDR2 YENEEA. There are 14 residues in the CDR3. The rearrangement joins TRBV11-3 to TRBJ1-4, with D hard to call. The receptor comes from a woman aged 25 to 45 in good health and CMV-seropositive. Sequencing was performed on PBMCs. Here the CDR3 reads CASSLAGSNEKLFF. The CDR3 region has the DNA TGTGCCAGCAGCTTAGCCGGGTCTAATGAAAAACTGTTTTTT.